This T cell receptor beta chain originates from a study of response to subunit inactivated influenza vaccine. Study findings and constraints: After each seasonal influenza vaccination, few new T cells are recruited, the authors suggested.

Worth noting for this clonotype: Its antigen is not known.

TCRdb re-derived calls from the RT-PCR reads in MiXCR, one entry per CDR3 protein. The repertoire consists of approximately 530,000 distinct CDR3 sequences, with 7.5% to 8.5% occurring once and the leading ten covering 10% to 15%. Trimming shortened V by 5 bases and J by 0 bases, and 11 bases separated the two germline ends. The CDR3 totals 15 residues. Germline V gene data show CDR1 as MDHEN and CDR2 as SYDVKM. The clonotype comes from a man between 50 and 75 years old who received an inactivated influenza vaccine. The sample in question was PBMCs from blood, obtained roughly 24 months after vaccination. The rearrangement uses TRBV28 and TRBJ1-3; a weak D match, TRBD1 (6 bases). Written as DNA, the CDR3 is TGTGCCAGCAGTAGCGGACAGACCTCTGGAAACACCATATATTTT. This sequence encodes CASSSGQTSGNTIYF.